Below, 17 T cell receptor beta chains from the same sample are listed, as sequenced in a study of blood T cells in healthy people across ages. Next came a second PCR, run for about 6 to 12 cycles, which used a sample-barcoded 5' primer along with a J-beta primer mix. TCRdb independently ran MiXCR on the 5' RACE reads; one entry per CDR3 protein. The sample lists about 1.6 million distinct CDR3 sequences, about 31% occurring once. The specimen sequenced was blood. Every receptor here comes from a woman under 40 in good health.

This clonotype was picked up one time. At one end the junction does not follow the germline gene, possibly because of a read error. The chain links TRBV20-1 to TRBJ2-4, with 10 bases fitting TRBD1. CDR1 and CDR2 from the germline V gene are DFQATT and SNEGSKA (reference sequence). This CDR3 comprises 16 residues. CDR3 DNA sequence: TGCGGTGCTAGTCCAGGGGGGACAGGGGCTAAAAACATTCAGTACTTC. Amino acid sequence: CGASPGGTGAKNIQYF.

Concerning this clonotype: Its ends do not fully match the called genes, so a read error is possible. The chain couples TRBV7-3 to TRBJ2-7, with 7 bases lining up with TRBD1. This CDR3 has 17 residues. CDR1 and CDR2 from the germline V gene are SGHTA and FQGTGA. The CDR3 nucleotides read TGTGCCAGCAGCCTAACCGCCTCCGGGACAGCGGCCTACGAGCAGTACTTC. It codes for CASSLTASGTAAYEQYF.

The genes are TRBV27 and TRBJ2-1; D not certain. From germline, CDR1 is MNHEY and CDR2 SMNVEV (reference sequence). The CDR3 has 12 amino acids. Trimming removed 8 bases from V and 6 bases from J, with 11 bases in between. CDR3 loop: CASSGIVNEQFF. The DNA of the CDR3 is TGTGCCAGCTCCGGTATAGTCAATGAGCAGTTCTTC.

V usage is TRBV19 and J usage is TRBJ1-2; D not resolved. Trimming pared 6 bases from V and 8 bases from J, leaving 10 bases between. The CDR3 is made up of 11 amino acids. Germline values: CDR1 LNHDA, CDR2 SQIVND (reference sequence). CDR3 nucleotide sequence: TGTGCCAGTAGGTCTGGAGGCGGCTACACCTTC. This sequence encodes CASRSGGGYTF.

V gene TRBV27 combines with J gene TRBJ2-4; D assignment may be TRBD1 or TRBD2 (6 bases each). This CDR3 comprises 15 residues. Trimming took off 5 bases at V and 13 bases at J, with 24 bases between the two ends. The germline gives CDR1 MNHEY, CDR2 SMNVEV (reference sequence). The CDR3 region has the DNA TGTGCCAGCAGTCCCCTAGGGGGGATAGGGTACGGGCAGTACTTC. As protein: CASSPLGGIGYGQYF.

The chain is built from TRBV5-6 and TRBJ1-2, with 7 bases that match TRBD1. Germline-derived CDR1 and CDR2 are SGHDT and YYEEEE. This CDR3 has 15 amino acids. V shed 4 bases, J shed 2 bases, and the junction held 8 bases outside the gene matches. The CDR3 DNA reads TGTGCCAGCAGCGGAGGGACAGCAAACAACTATGGCTACACCTTC. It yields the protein CASSGGTANNYGYTF.

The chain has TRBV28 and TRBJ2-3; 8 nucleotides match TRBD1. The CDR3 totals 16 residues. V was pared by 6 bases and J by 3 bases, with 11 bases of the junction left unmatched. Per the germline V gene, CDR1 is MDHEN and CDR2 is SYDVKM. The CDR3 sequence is CASSHWTGSETDTQYF. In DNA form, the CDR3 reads TGTGCCAGCAGCCACTGGACAGGGAGCGAGACAGATACGCAGTATTTT.

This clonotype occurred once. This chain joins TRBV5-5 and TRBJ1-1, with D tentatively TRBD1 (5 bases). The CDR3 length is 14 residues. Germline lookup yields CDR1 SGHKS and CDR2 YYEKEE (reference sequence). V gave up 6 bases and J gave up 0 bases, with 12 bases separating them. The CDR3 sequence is CASTRGTLNTEAFF. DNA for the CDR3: TGTGCCAGCACCCGAGGGACGTTGAACACTGAAGCTTTCTTT.

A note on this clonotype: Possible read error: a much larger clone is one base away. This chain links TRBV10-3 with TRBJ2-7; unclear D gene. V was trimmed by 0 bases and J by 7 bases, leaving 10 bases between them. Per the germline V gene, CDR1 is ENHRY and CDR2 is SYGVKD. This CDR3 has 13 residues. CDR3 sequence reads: CAISESAYNEQYF. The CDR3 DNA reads TGTGCCATCAGTGAGTCGGCGTACAATGAGCAGTACTTC.

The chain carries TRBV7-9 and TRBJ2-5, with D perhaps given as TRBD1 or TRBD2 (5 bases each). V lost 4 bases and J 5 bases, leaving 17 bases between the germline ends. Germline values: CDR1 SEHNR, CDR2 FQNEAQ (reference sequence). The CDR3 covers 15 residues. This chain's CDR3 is CASSSPRDGDETQYF. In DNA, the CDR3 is TGTGCCAGCAGCTCCCCAAGGGATGGGGACGAGACCCAGTACTTC.

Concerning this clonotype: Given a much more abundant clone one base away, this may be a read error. This CDR3 reads CSVGRTGGYEQYF. As DNA, the CDR3 is TGCAGCGTTGGTCGGACAGGGGGCTACGAGCAGTACTTC. The V and J genes are TRBV29-1 and TRBJ2-7; TRBD1 agrees at 10 bases. CDR1 is SQVTM, CDR2 ANQGSEA, per germline. The CDR3 runs 13 residues. The junction had 3 bases not matched to a gene; V was cut back by 4 bases and J by 3 bases.

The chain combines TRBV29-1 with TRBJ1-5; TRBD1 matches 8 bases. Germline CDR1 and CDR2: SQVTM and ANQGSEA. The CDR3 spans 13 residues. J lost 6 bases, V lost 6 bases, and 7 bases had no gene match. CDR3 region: CSVWGQAGQPQHF. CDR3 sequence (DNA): TGCAGCGTATGGGGACAGGCGGGTCAGCCCCAGCATTTT. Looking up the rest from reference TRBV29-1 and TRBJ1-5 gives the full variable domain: SAVISQKPSRDICQRGTSLTIQCQVDSQVTMMFWYRQQPGQSLTLIATANQGSEATYESGFVIDKFPISRPNLTFSTLTVSNMSPEDSSIYLCSVWGQAGQPQHFGDGTRLSIL.

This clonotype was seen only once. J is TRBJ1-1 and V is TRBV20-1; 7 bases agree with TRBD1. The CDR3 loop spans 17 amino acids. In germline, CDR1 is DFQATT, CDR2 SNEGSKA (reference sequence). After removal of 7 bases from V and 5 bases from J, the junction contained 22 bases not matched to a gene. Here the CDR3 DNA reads TGCAGTGTCCGAATGACAGGGTTACATTGGACGAGGACTGAAGCTTTCTTT. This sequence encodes CSVRMTGLHWTRTEAFF.

CDR3 DNA sequence: TGCAGTGCTAGAAAGTGGGGTAGCGCCCCTAATGAGTACGAGCAGTACTTC. Its protein is CSARKWGSAPNEYEQYF. V and J are TRBV20-1 and TRBJ2-5; the D gene is possibly TRBD2 (5 bases). The DNA end is more similar to TRBJ2-7, so the J call may be wrong. Looked up from germline, CDR1 is DFQATT and CDR2 is SNEGSKA (reference sequence). CDR3 length: 17 residues.

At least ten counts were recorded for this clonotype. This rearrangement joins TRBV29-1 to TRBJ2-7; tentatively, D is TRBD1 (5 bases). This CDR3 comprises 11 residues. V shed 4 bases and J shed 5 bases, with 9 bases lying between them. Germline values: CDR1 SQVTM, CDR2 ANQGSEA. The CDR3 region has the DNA TGCAGCGTTGTGGGGCACCACGAGCAGTACTTC. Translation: CSVVGHHEQYF.

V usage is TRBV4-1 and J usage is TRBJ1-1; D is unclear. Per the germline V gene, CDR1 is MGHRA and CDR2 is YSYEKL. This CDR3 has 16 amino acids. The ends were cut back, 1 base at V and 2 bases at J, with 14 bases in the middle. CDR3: CASSQVLGRSNTEAFF. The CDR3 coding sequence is TGCGCCAGCAGCCAAGTTCTCGGACGGTCAAACACTGAAGCTTTCTTT.

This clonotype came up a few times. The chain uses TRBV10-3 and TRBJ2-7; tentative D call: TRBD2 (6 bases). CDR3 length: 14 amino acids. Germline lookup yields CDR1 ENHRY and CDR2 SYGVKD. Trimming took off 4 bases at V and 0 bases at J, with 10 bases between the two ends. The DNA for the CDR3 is TGTGCCATCAGTGTGCAGGGACTCTCCTACGAGCAGTACTTC. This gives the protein CAISVQGLSYEQYF.